The next 11 T cell receptor beta chains were all read from a single sample in a study of cytomegalovirus exposure and HLA in healthy donors. Amplification used 60 Vbeta primers and 13 Jbeta primers. Data came from immunoSEQ multiplex PCR; TCRdb stores just in-frame clones and leaves some out. The sample comprises around 120,000 clones, 74% of which are singletons, and roughly 2.5% rests with the top ten. Sequences were obtained from PBMCs. Source of these receptors: a man aged 45-65 years in good health and CMV-seropositive.

V and J are TRBV13 and TRBJ2-5, with TRBD1 as a possible D gene (6 bases). CDR1 and CDR2 from the germline V gene are PRHDT and FYEKMQ (reference sequence). Trimming stripped 2 bases from V and 4 bases from J, with 11 bases between. The CDR3 runs 14 residues. CDR3 loop: CASSLRVGGETQYF. CDR3 nucleotide sequence: TGTGCCAGCAGCTTACGGGTAGGGGGAGAGACCCAGTACTTC.

This chain joins TRBV6-1 and TRBJ1-6; D unresolved. Trimming took 6 bases from V and 5 from J, leaving 11 bases between them. Per germline, CDR1 MNHNS and CDR2 SASEGT. The length of the CDR3 is 14 residues. The CDR3 reads CASRMVGDNSPLHF. CDR3 bases: TGTGCCAGCAGAATGGTCGGGGATAATTCACCCCTCCACTTT.

A single count supports this clone. V is TRBV10-1 and J is TRBJ2-5, with 7 bases matching TRBD2. Germline V gene data show CDR1 as WNHNN and CDR2 as SYGVQD (reference sequence). The junction had 9 bases not matched to a gene; V was cut back by 0 bases and J by 2 bases. The CDR3 runs to 17 residues. For the CDR3, the DNA is TGCGCCAGCAGTGAGTCCCGGGCTAGCGGATTACAAGAGACCCAGTACTTC. Protein sequence: CASSESRASGLQETQYF.

V gene TRBV4-1 combines with J gene TRBJ2-1; 8 bases are a match to TRBD2. The ends lost 1 base at V and 7 bases at J; junction bases unmatched: 9. The CDR3 totals 16 residues. Germline CDR1 reads MGHRA; CDR2 reads YSYEKL. The DNA of the CDR3 is TGCGCCAGCAGCCAAGTCTCCGGGAGGGCCGGGAATGAGCAGTTCTTC. Protein sequence: CASSQVSGRAGNEQFF.

The chain has TRBV5-6 and TRBJ2-5, with 7 bases identical to TRBD1. The CDR3 spans 15 residues. Germline V gives CDR1 SGHDT, CDR2 YYEEEE. After removal of 1 base from V and 3 bases from J, the junction contained 6 bases not matched to a gene. The DNA for the CDR3 is TGTGCCAGCAGCTTGAACAGGGGTGTAAAAGAGACCCAGTACTTC. This gives the protein CASSLNRGVKETQYF.

This clone was counted a single time. The rearrangement links TRBV29-1 to TRBJ1-2; D is possibly TRBD1 (5 bases). The V end was cut by 8 bases, the J end by 7 bases, with 14 bases between. Germline V gene lookup returns CDR1 SQVTM and CDR2 ANQGSEA. The CDR3 runs to 11 residues. The CDR3 protein is CSLRAGVGYTF. The CDR3 DNA reads TGCAGCCTGAGGGCGGGGGTTGGCTACACCTTC. The entire variable domain, with the rest obtained from reference TRBV29-1 and TRBJ1-2, is as follows: SAVISQKPSRDICQRGTSLTIQCQVDSQVTMMFWYRQQPGQSLTLIATANQGSEATYESGFVIDKFPISRPNLTFSTLTVSNMSPEDSSIYLCSLRAGVGYTFGSGTRLTVV.

The V gene is TRBV6-1, the J gene TRBJ1-2; 8 positions match TRBD1. The CDR3 has 13 residues. J lost 8 bases, V lost 4 bases, and 6 bases had no gene match. Per the germline V gene, CDR1 is MNHNS and CDR2 is SASEGT. The CDR3 DNA follows: TGTGCCAGCAGTGGTAGGACAGGGCCCGGCTACACCTTC. It codes for CASSGRTGPGYTF.

To note about this clone: A junction boundary mismatches the germline segment, possibly from a read error. The chain carries TRBV6-5 and TRBJ2-2; 7 nucleotides align to TRBD1. The germline V gene has CDR1 MNHEY and CDR2 SVGAGI. This CDR3 region has 15 residues. CDR3 coding DNA: TGTGTCAGCAGTCAACAGGGGTGGGGAACCGGGGAGCTGTTTTTT. Amino acid sequence: CVSSQQGWGTGELFF.

The chain joins TRBV5-4 to TRBJ2-7; TRBD2 agrees at 8 bases. V lost 4 bases and J lost 2; bases outside the gene matches: 5. The CDR3 runs to 14 residues. Germline V gives CDR1 SGHNT, CDR2 YYREEE (reference sequence). CDR3 nucleotide sequence: TGTGCCAGCAGCATGGGACTAGGAACCTACGAGCAGTACTTC. This encodes CASSMGLGTYEQYF.

J is TRBJ2-7 and V is TRBV19; D might be TRBD1 (6 bases). The CDR3 contains 14 residues. CDR1 is LNHDA, CDR2 SQIVND, per germline (reference sequence). V was cut by 5 bases and J by 4 bases, with 15 bases left in between. CDR3 loop: CASSRPGVWYEQYF. The CDR3 DNA sequence: TGTGCCAGTAGTCGGCCAGGGGTGTGGTACGAGCAGTACTTC.

The chain recombines TRBV10-1 with TRBJ1-5; 8 bases match TRBD1. This CDR3 has 18 amino acids. The V segment lost 3 bases and the J segment 2 bases; nucleotides outside the gene matches: 12. Germline V lookup: CDR1 WNHNN, CDR2 SYGVQD (reference sequence). CDR3 sequence: CASSEIPDRGRGNQPQHF. CDR3 nucleotides: TGCGCCAGCAGTGAAATCCCCGACAGGGGTAGAGGCAATCAGCCCCAGCATTTT.